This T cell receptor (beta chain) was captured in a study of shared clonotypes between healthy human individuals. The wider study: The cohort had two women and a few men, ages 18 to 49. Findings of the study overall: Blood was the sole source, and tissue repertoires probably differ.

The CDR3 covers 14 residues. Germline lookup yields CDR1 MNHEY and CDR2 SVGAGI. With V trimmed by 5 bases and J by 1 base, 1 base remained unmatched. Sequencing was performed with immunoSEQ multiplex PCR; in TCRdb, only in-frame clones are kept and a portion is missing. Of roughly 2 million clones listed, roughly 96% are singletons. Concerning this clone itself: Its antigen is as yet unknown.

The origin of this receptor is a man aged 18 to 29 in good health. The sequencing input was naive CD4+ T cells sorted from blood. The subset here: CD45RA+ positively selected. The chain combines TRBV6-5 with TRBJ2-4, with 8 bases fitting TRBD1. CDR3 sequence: CASSRQGAKNIQYF. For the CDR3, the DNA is TGTGCCAGCAGTAGACAGGGGGCCAAAAACATTCAGTACTTC.